This T cell receptor (beta chain) was sequenced in a study of human T cells and chemical hapten exposure. TCRdb fed the RACE reads into MiXCR, producing one record per CDR3 protein. The sample has roughly 50,000 distinct CDR3 sequences, roughly a tenth seen once. Noted time point: pre-sensitization, week 0. The treatment: therapeutic diphenylcyclopropenone sensitization with weekly scalp DPC. This clonotype turned up a few times. The germline V gene encodes CDR1 SGHTA and CDR2 FQGNSA. The CDR3 loop spans 12 amino acids. The V end was cut by 1 base, the J end by 14 bases, with 13 bases between. The genes are TRBV7-2 and TRBJ2-3, with D unresolved. The starting material was whole blood, obtained in connection with sensitization to the hapten diphenylcyclopropenone (DPC). The TCR originated in a middle-aged man with alopecia areata. Some clones in this sample may be carry-over from other donors' samples. CDR3 coding DNA: TGTGCCAGCAGCTTAGATTGGCAGGCGTTGTATTTT. This codes for CASSLDWQALYF.